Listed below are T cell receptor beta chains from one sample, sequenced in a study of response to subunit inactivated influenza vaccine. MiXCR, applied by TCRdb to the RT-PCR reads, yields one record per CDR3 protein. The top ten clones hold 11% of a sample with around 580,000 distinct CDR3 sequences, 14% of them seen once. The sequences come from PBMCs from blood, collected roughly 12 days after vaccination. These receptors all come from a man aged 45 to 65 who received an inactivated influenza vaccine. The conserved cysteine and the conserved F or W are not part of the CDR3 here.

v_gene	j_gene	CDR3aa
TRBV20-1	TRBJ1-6	SAHTGFNSPLH
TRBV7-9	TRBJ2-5	ASSSGTGRETQY
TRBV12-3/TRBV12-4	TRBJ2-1	ASSPRTGKSYNEQF
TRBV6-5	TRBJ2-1	ASSLRGRLVDNEQF
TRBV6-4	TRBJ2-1	ASSDSRRQGLGNEQF
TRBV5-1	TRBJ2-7	ASSTRTSGGSYEQY
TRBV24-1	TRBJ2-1	ATSDDGTSGSLYEQF
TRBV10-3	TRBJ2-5	AISSASGRAQETQY
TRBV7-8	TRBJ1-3	ASSNDARNTIY
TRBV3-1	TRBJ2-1	ASSQTSGGGNEQF
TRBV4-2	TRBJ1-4	ASSQEGRGPRPSTNEKLF
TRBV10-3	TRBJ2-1	AINSGGGNEQF
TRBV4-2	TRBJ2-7	ASSPYLGNEQY
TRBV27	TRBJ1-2	ASSTRGRGNIYGYT
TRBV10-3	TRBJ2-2	AISESRISTNTGELF
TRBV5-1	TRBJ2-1	ASSLVLAGTYNEQF
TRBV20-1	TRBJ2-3	SARDTLAGVGDTQY
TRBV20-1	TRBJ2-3	SAPQDTSTDTQY
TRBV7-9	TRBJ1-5	ASSIGGPNQPQH
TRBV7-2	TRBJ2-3	ASTTPSILTDTQY
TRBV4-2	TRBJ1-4	ASSQEGTRFRNEKLF
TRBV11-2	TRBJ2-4	ASSLEAGGRFAGIQY
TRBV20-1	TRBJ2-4	SARGPGGDIQY
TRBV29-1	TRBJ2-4	SVRGQTKNIQY
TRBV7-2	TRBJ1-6	ASSSPGNLNSPLH
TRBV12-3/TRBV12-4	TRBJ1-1	ASSQQGPLNTEAF
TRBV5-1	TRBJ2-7	ASSLGAGYRYEQY
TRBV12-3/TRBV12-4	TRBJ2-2	ASRSPRVTGELF
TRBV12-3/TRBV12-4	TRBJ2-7	ASSHRGSDEQY
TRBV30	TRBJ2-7	AWSVQGPYEQY
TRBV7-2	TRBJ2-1	ASNFQGGEQF
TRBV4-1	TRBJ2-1	ASSQPGTDNEQF
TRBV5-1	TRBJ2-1	ASSLALQYNEQF
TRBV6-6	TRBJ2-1	ASSSVQGGEQF
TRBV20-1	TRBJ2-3	SASTSGGADTQY
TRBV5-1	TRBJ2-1	ASSKDPKESSYNEQF
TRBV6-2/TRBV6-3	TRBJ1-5	ASNDRTGQPQH
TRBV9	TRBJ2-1	ASSPASGGGEQF
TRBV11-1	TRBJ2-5	ASSFIGASGETQY